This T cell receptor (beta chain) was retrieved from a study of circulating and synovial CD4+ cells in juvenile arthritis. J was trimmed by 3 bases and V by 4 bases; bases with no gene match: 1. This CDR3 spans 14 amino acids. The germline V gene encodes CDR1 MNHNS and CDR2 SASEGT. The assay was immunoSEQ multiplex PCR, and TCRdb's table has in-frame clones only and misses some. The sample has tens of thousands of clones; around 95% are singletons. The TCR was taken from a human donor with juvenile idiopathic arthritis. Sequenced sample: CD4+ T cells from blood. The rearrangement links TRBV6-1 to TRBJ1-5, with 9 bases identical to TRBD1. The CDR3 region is CASSGDRVNQPQHF. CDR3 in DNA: TGTGCCAGCAGTGGGGACAGGGTCAATCAGCCCCAGCATTTT.